The sequence of this T cell receptor (beta chain) was determined in a study of T cell repertoires in cytomegalovirus infection. Study summary: From public TCR beta signatures came an indication of both CMV infection and matching HLA type.

The sample holds many counts of this clonotype. The CDR3 consists of 12 residues. CDR1 is KGHSH and CDR2 is LQKENI in the germline V gene. Trimming left V 8 bases short and J 2 bases short, with 8 bases between. One entry per CDR3 protein, called by TCRdb with MiXCR from the reads. Of around 490,000 distinct CDR3 sequences detected, about 25% appear once; the ten largest clones hold 13%. The chain is built from TRBV18 and TRBJ2-3; no clear D. This TCR came from a human donor in good health (CMV status not recorded). Some clones in this sample may be carry-over from other donors' samples. Specimen: PBMCs. The CDR3 DNA reads TGTGCCAGCAGCCGCCCCACAGATACGCAGTATTTT. Residues: CASSRPTDTQYF.